This record looks at one T cell receptor beta chain sequence and its context. It has no known antigen specificity. No per-base quality is available; no much larger clone lies one base away. This specimen comes from a study of CD8 T cell repertoires and HIV-1 epitope variants (TCRdb year 2020). Describing the broader study: In separate culture wells, T cells were stimulated with each of twenty-five peptides that represented autologous and known Gag and Nef epitope variants. Using the EasySep Human T Cell Enrichment Kit, T cells were enriched and then co-cultured with an equal number of autologous T cell-negative cells acting as antigen-presenting cells. An aliquot of 1M T cells was saved as an uncultured baseline condition, separate from the roughly 80 T cell cultures. Three Gag epitope families and Nef HW9 and YT9 were included among the tested epitopes. Running each culture condition in triplicate, except for one peptide done in duplicate, gave a total of more than 70 T cell cultures. Cultures were maintained for about ten days in IMDM with gentamicin, and half-media changes adding IL-2, IL-7 and IL-15 were performed on days 3 and 7. The control conditions were a CMV, EBV and flu peptide pool, the Ebola AY9 epitope as a negative control, and a well with no peptide. The full study reports these points: Only TCR beta chains were identified by the assay, and proliferation to antigen, not T cell function or cytokine profile, was indicated. The study identified roughly ten antigen-specific TCR beta clonotypes, over 5 of which appeared to be cross-reactive for autologous or known escape epitope variants. About 5 clonotypes recognized the Nef KF9 family and one clonotype recognized the HW9 family, while no responses were seen to the TAALDMSHF plasma variant.

From the cysteine up to the phenylalanine, the CDR3 has a length of 15 residues. Only the CDR3 DNA stays, 45 bases, in frame from base 1. Per the germline V gene (reference sequence), LNHDA is the CDR1 and SQIVND is the CDR2. The V end loses 7 bases and the J end loses 8 bases, and a stretch of 23 bases separates them. Sequencing of TCR beta CDR3 regions was performed at survey depth on the immunoSEQ platform. The QIAamp DNA micro kit was used to extract genomic DNA from every cultured and uncultured CD8+ T cell population. On the authors' methods: Samples with fewer than 5,000 productive reads were excluded, which removed about 6% of the roughly 80 HIV peptide-stimulated cultures. Sequences were trimmed to CDR3 by a MANAFEST web app, and nonproductive sequences, CDR3s under 5 amino acids, and sequences not starting with C or ending with F/W were removed. Clonotypes were classified as antigen-specific only if expansion was observed in at least 2 of 3 replicates versus the no-peptide control at FDR 0.01, only within one epitope family. In addition, a specific clonotype needed a frequency at least fivefold higher than in wells stimulated with peptides from other epitope families. TCRdb limited this immuneACCESS table to in-frame rearrangements with V and J called. A share of clones is missing; checked studies link under half to unresolved V genes, and the rest is unexplained. V, J and clone size derive from that table, while D and trimming were established from the DNA sequence. The sample profile shows 95,000 or so clones; over 70% of them were found once. The ten largest clones take up roughly 25% of the sample.

The EasySep Human CD8+ T Cell Enrichment Kit was used on day 10 to isolate CD8+ T cells from every culture. The sample was uncultured baseline CD8+ T cells from peripheral blood mononuclear cells (PBMCs). The source is a male donor with HIV. In this chain, TRBV19 is recombined with TRBJ1-2; no D segment can be confidently identified. The CDR3 is CASIKNPSTAGGYTF. The DNA sequence is as follows: TGTGCCAGTATCAAAAACCCCTCTACAGCGGGGGGCTACACCTTC.